This T cell receptor beta chain was sequenced during a study of T-cell reconstitution after alpha-beta-depleted transplantation in children. General study results and limits: T-cell numbers and diversity, one year after transplant, stemmed largely from T cells that were newly produced. Recipient T cells and thymic progenitors that survived were the source of the high TCRbeta diversity seen at day 60 in some patients. There were reportedly several hundred expanded graft clones from which alpha-beta T cells came about two months after transplant.

The CDR3 has 15 residues. Looked up from germline, CDR1 is LGHNA and CDR2 is YSLEER. V shed 4 bases and J shed 11 bases, with 20 bases lying between them. TCRbeta library preparation incorporated unique molecular identifiers. TCRdb ran MiXCR on the PCR reads and lists one entry per CDR3 protein. The sample has 200,000 to 250,000 distinct CDR3 sequences; 7.5% to 9.5% are singletons. This clonotype was counted many times. The antigen is undetermined. Sequencing used PBMCs, mostly from graft donor cells, obtained 180 days after TCRalphabeta/CD19-depleted stem cell transplant. This receptor was identified in a male patient aged 10 to 17 who had a stem cell transplant for acute lymphoblastic leukemia, so the T cells may come from the graft donor. The chain links TRBV4-3 to TRBJ2-2; D is perhaps TRBD1 (5 bases). CDR3 sequence reads: CASSPQGPLAGELFF. The DNA of the CDR3 is TGCGCCAGCAGCCCCCAGGGCCCTCTGGCAGGAGAGCTGTTTTTT.